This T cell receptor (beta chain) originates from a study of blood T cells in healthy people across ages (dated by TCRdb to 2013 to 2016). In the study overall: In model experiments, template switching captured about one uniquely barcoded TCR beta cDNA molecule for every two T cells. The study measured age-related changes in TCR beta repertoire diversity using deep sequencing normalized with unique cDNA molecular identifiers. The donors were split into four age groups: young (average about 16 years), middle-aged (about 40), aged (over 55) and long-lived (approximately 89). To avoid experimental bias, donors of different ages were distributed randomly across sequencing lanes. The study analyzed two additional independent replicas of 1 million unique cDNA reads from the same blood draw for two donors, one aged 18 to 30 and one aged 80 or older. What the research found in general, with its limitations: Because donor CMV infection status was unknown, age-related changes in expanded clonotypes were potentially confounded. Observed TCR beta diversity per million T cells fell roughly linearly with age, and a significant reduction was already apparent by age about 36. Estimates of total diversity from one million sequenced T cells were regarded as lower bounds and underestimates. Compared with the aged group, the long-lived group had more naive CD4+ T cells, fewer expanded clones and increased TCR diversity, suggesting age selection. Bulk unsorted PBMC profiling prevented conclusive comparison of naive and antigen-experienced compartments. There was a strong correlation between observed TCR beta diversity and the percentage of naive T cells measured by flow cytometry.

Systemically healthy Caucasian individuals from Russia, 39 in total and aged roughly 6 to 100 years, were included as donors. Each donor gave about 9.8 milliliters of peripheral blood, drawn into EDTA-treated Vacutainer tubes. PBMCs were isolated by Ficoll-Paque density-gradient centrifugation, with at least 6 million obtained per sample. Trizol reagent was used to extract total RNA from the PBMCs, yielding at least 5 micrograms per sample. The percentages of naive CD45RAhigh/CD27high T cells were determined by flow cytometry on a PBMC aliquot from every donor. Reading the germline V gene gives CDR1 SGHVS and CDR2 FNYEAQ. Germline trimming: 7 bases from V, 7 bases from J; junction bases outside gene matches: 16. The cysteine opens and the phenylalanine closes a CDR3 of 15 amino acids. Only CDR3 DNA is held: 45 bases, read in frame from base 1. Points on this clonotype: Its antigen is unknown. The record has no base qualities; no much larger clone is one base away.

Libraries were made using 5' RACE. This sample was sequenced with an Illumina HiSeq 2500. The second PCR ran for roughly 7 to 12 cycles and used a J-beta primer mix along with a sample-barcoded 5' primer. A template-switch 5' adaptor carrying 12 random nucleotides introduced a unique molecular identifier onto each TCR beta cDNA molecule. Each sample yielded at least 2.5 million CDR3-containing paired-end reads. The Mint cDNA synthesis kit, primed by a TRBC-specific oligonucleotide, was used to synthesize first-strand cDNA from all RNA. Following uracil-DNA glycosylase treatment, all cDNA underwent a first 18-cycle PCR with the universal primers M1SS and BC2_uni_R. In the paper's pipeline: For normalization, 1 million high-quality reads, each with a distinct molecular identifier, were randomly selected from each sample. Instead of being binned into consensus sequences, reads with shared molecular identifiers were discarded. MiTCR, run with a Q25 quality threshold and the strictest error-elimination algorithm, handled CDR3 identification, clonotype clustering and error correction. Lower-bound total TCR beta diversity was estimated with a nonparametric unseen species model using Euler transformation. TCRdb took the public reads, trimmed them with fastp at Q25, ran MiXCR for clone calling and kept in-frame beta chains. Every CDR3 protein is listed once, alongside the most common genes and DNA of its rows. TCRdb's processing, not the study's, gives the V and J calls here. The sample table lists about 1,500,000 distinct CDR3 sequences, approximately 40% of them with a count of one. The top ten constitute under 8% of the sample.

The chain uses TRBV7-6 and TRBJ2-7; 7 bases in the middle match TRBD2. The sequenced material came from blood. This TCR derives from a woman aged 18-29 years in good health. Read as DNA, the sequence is TGTGCCAGCACCCCATGGGCGGGAGATAACAATGAGCAGTACTTC. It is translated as CASTPWAGDNNEQYF. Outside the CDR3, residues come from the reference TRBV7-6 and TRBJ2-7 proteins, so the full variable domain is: GAGVSQSPRYKVTKRGQDVALRCDPISGHVSLYWYRQALGQGPEFLTYFNYEAQQDKSGLPNDRFSAERPEGSISTLTIQRTEQRDSAMYRCASTPWAGDNNEQYFGPGTRLTVT.